These 25 T cell receptor beta chains came from one sample sequenced in a study of T cell repertoires in aging, cancer and after chemotherapy. Rearranged V-D-J TRB sequences were amplified with a mixed TRB-A/B primer pool. Using its own MiXCR run on the multiplex PCR reads, TCRdb lists one record per CDR3 protein. The sample yields 4,500 to 5,500 distinct CDR3 sequences, around 30% seen once. The template was genomic DNA from peripheral blood, not RNA. Material for sequencing was blood. Every receptor here comes from a human donor with a solid tumor.

This clonotype is labeled medium-sized. The rearrangement links TRBV12-3 or TRBV12-4 to TRBJ2-3; perhaps TRBD1 as D (6 bases). V was pared by 6 bases and J by 0 bases, with 10 bases between. This CDR3 is 14 amino acids long. In DNA form, the CDR3 reads TGTGCCAGCAGACAGGGCCCTAGCACAGATACGCAGTATTTT. This codes for CASRQGPSTDTQYF.

This clonotype is classed as medium-sized. The chain carries TRBV24-1 and TRBJ2-7; 13 bases fit TRBD2. V trimming: 1 base; J trimming: 6 bases; junction bases outside the gene matches: 2. Germline V gives CDR1 KGHDR, CDR2 SFDVKD. CDR3 length: 15 residues. The CDR3 here is CATSDFGLAGVEQYF. The CDR3, as DNA: TGTGCCACCAGTGATTTTGGACTAGCGGGAGTCGAGCAGTACTTC.

On this clonotype itself: A much larger clone lies one base from this, so it may be a read error. The chain couples TRBV27 to TRBJ1-2; D remains unclear. The CDR3 is 13 amino acids. The V end lost 6 bases, the J end lost 5 bases, and 13 bases lay between the germline ends. Germline CDR1 and CDR2: MNHEY and SMNVEV (reference sequence). For the CDR3, the DNA is TGTGCCAGCAGAAGGACGGATAAATATGGCTACACCTTC. It encodes CASRRTDKYGYTF.

This clonotype was found a few times. CDR3 nucleotides: TGTGCCATCAAAGACATGTCCTACGAGCAGTACTTC. Translating it yields CAIKDMSYEQYF. The V and J genes are TRBV10-3 and TRBJ2-7; no clear D. V lost 7 bases and J lost 1, with 8 bases in between. Germline V gives CDR1 ENHRY, CDR2 SYGVKD. This CDR3 has 12 amino acids.

This clonotype is deemed medium-sized. V usage is TRBV6-1 and J usage is TRBJ2-2, with a possible D match to TRBD2 (6 bases). This CDR3 has 16 residues. Germline loops: CDR1 MNHNS, CDR2 SASEGT. Trimming cost V 2 bases and J 6 bases, with 16 bases left between them. CDR3 residues: CASSEWGGAMAGELFF. The CDR3 region has the DNA TGTGCCAGCAGTGAATGGGGCGGGGCTATGGCCGGGGAGCTGTTTTTT.

By share, this clonotype ranks as medium-sized. The chain joins TRBV13 to TRBJ1-4; a possible D gene is TRBD1 (5 bases). With 6 bases removed from V and 7 bases from J, the gap between germline ends came to 21 bases. The CDR3 extends over 16 amino acids. Germline lookup yields CDR1 PRHDT and CDR2 FYEKMQ (reference sequence). The CDR3 nucleotides are TGTGCCAGCAGTCAAATAGGGTCAGGAAGGGGTGAAAAACTGTTTTTT. It encodes CASSQIGSGRGEKLFF.

Relative to its sample, this clonotype is medium-sized. The chain carries TRBV7-6 and TRBJ2-5; D unclear. CDR1 and CDR2 from the germline V gene are SGHVS and FNYEAQ. The V end was cut by 5 bases, the J end by 3 bases, with 7 bases between. The CDR3 spans 12 residues. CDR3 nucleotides: TGTGCCAGCAGCCCCGTTGAAGAGACCCAGTACTTC. Encoded protein: CASSPVEETQYF.

The chain couples TRBV7-9 to TRBJ2-5; D perhaps matches TRBD1 (6 bases). V lost 2 bases and J lost 5, with 9 bases in between. The CDR3 covers 13 residues. Per the germline V gene, CDR1 is SEHNR and CDR2 is FQNEAQ (reference sequence). The CDR3 DNA reads TGTGCCAGCAGCTTACGGACAGCTGAGACCCAGTACTTC. Protein product: CASSLRTAETQYF. Based on the CDR3 plus reference TRBV7-9 and TRBJ2-5, the full variable domain is DTGVSQNPRHKITKRGQNVTFRCDPISEHNRLYWYRQTLGQGPEFLTYFQNEAQLEKSRLLSDRFSAERPKGSFSTLEIQRTEQGDSAMYLCASSLRTAETQYFGPGTRLLVL.

This clonotype occurred a few times. V usage is TRBV6-2 or TRBV6-3 and J usage is TRBJ2-7; maybe TRBD2 (6 bases). The CDR3 is made up of 12 amino acids. CDR1 and CDR2 (germline): MNHEY, SVGEGT. CDR3 nucleotides: TGTGCTTCGGGACTGTCCCACTACGAGCAGTACTTC. It encodes CASGLSHYEQYF.

This clonotype showed up just a few times. The CDR3 sequence: CSASATEGRAEKLFF. Written as DNA, the CDR3 is TGCAGTGCTAGCGCCACAGAAGGGCGGGCTGAAAAACTGTTTTTT. This chain connects TRBV20-1 to TRBJ1-4; unclear D gene. From germline, CDR1 is DFQATT and CDR2 SNEGSKA (reference sequence). V dropped 3 bases and J dropped 7 bases, with 18 bases sitting between them. The CDR3 loop spans 15 amino acids.

Sample share makes this clonotype medium-sized. J is TRBJ2-7 and V is TRBV19; D gene uncertain. This CDR3 is built from 9 residues. Germline CDR1 reads LNHDA; CDR2 reads SQIVND (reference sequence). Trimming took 9 bases from V and 5 from J, leaving 5 bases between them. The CDR3 protein is CARSDEQYF. DNA for the CDR3: TGTGCCAGATCAGACGAGCAGTACTTC.

The gene calls are TRBV5-1 and TRBJ1-2, with TRBD1 identical over 9 bases. CDR1 is SGHRS, CDR2 YFSETQ, per germline. The CDR3 sequence is 14 residues long. V lost 4 bases and J lost 4; bases outside the gene matches: 5. The CDR3, as DNA: TGCGCCAGCAGCCAAACAGGGGGCCTCTATGGCTACACCTTC. It encodes CASSQTGGLYGYTF.

By its share, this clonotype is medium-sized. The chain combines TRBV19 with TRBJ2-1, with TRBD2 matching 14 bases. The junction had 4 bases not matched to a gene; V was cut back by 0 bases and J by 3 bases. Germline-derived CDR1 and CDR2 are LNHDA and SQIVND (reference sequence). CDR3 length: 18 amino acids. CDR3 residues: CASSIESGLAGVYNEQFF. In DNA form, the CDR3 reads TGTGCCAGTAGTATAGAGTCGGGACTAGCGGGAGTCTACAATGAGCAGTTCTTC.

The chain recombines TRBV20-1 with TRBJ2-7; D ambiguous. In germline, CDR1 is DFQATT, CDR2 SNEGSKA (reference sequence). This CDR3 contains 15 residues. V shed 5 bases and J shed 4 bases, with 21 bases lying between them. CDR3 sequence reads: CSAPKHYTARYEQYF. The CDR3 DNA reads TGCAGTGCTCCGAAGCACTACACCGCCCGTTACGAGCAGTACTTC.

This chain connects TRBV9 to TRBJ2-2, with D perhaps matching TRBD1 or TRBD2 (5 bases each). V was pared by 4 bases and J by 6 bases, with 10 bases between. The germline CDR1 and CDR2 sequences are SGDLS and YYNGEE. This CDR3 region has 13 residues. DNA for the CDR3: TGTGCCAGCAGCTCCCGGGGACCCGGGGAGCTGTTTTTT. Translated: CASSSRGPGELFF.

This chain uses TRBV28 with TRBJ2-3; TRBD2 might be the D (6 bases). The germline CDR1 and CDR2 sequences are MDHEN and SYDVKM. The V and J ends lost 4 bases and 8 bases respectively, with 19 bases between them. The length of the CDR3 is 15 residues. The CDR3 here is CASSSLGRLGGTQYF. The CDR3 region has the DNA TGTGCCAGCAGTTCATTGGGTCGTCTCGGGGGTACGCAGTATTTT.

The chain employs TRBV7-6 and TRBJ2-1, with TRBD2 matching over 8 bases. Germline loops: CDR1 SGHVS, CDR2 FNYEAQ. CDR3 length: 18 amino acids. J gave up 7 bases and V 1 base, and 15 bases lay outside the gene matches. The CDR3 nucleotides read TGTGCCAGCAGCTTAGAAGTTTGGGGGCTAGCGGGTATGAATGAGCAGTTCTTC. Encoded protein: CASSLEVWGLAGMNEQFF.

Within the sample, this clonotype is medium-sized. V is TRBV29-1 and J is TRBJ2-3; D unclear. Germline-derived CDR1 and CDR2 are SQVTM and ANQGSEA. The CDR3 sequence is 16 residues long. V lost 0 bases, J lost 4 bases, and 17 bases lay in between. This CDR3 reads CSVEDLRPNGPDTQYF. The CDR3 DNA follows: TGCAGCGTTGAAGATCTGAGACCTAACGGCCCAGATACGCAGTATTTT.

In its sample, this clonotype ranks as medium-sized (0.01 to 0.1%). The J gene is TRBJ2-1, the V gene TRBV27; D may be TRBD1 (7 bases). Germline lookup yields CDR1 MNHEY and CDR2 SMNVEV (reference sequence). Trimming stripped 8 bases from V and 0 bases from J, with 17 bases between. The CDR3 extends over 16 amino acids. CDR3 sequence reads: CASLPRRDSSYNEQFF. The CDR3 DNA reads TGTGCCAGCCTTCCGAGGAGGGACAGCTCCTACAATGAGCAGTTCTTC.

Sample share makes this clonotype medium-sized. This chain connects TRBV27 to TRBJ1-2, with D possibly being TRBD1 (5 bases). The V gene lost 6 bases and the J gene lost 1 base, with 9 bases spanning the gap. This CDR3 has 13 amino acids. The V gene's germline CDR1 is MNHEY and CDR2 SMNVEV (reference sequence). In DNA form, the CDR3 reads TGTGCCAGCAGACCTCAGGGTAACTATGGCTACACCTTC. It encodes CASRPQGNYGYTF.

By sample fraction, this clonotype is medium-sized. The V gene is TRBV29-1, the J gene TRBJ2-1; D may be TRBD1 (8 bases). The CDR3 loop spans 14 amino acids. V dropped 4 bases and J dropped 4 bases, with 14 bases sitting between them. The germline V gene has CDR1 SQVTM and CDR2 ANQGSEA. CDR3 DNA: TGCAGCGTTGCAAGCGGGACAGGATACAATGAGCAGTTCTTC. As protein: CSVASGTGYNEQFF.

This clonotype rates as medium-sized. J is TRBJ2-2 and V is TRBV6-1; D possibly matches TRBD1 or TRBD2 (5 bases each). Between the trimmed V and J ends, which lost 5 bases and 4 bases, there was a span of 17 bases. Germline CDR1 MNHNS, CDR2 SASEGT. The CDR3 extends over 16 amino acids. The CDR3 spells CASSWDPLRGTGELFF. The CDR3 nucleotides read TGTGCCAGCAGTTGGGACCCTCTCCGTGGCACCGGGGAGCTGTTTTTT.

This clonotype is categorized as medium-sized. The CDR3 DNA is TGCAGCGTTGTATTCCCGGGAGACGGATGGGATCAGCCCCAGCATTTT. Translating it yields CSVVFPGDGWDQPQHF. J is TRBJ1-5 and V is TRBV29-1; no firm D call. CDR3 length: 16 amino acids. Trimming removed 4 bases at V and 5 bases at J, with 21 bases between. CDR1 and CDR2 from the germline V gene are SQVTM and ANQGSEA. Combining the CDR3 with reference TRBV29-1 and TRBJ1-5 gives the whole variable domain SAVISQKPSRDICQRGTSLTIQCQVDSQVTMMFWYRQQPGQSLTLIATANQGSEATYESGFVIDKFPISRPNLTFSTLTVSNMSPEDSSIYLCSVVFPGDGWDQPQHFGDGTRLSIL.

The V gene is TRBV11-1, the J gene TRBJ2-7; 10 nucleotides match TRBD1. CDR1 is SGHAT, CDR2 FQDESV, per germline (reference sequence). With 7 bases clipped from V and 3 bases from J, the junction kept 6 bases outside the gene matches. The CDR3 is 14 residues long. The DNA for the CDR3 is TGTGCCAGCACGCAGGGGACAGGGGTCTACGAGCAGTACTTC. Its protein is CASTQGTGVYEQYF.

A word on this clonotype: The junction departs from the called germline gene at one end, perhaps through a read error. The chain joins TRBV4-3 to TRBJ2-2, with 7 bases fitting TRBD1. The CDR3 contains 16 residues. From germline, CDR1 is LGHNA and CDR2 YSLEER. The CDR3, as DNA: TGTGCCAGCAGCCAAGAGGGACAGCCGAACACCGGGGAGCTGTTTTTT. Translating it yields CASSQEGQPNTGELFF.